This T cell receptor beta chain was captured in a study of T cell responses to AZD1222 COVID-19 vaccine. About the study: Samples with a second dose at about 4 or about 12 weeks were pooled together. Regarding the study as a whole: The donor cohort was predominantly white British with a female majority, and clonal diversity may have been underestimated. Vaccine-related CD4 TCRs covered spike, predominating at 160-218 and 743-854. Of spike-specific TCRs, nearly half reportedly target regions left unmutated in variants.

V shed 3 bases and J shed 0 bases, with 11 bases lying between them. The CDR3 has 15 amino acids. Germline CDR1 is KGHSH and CDR2 is LQKENI. Points on this clone: Its antigen is not known.

Profiling relied on immunoSEQ multiplex PCR, and the TCRdb table lists in-frame clones only, not all of them. Of 45,000 to 55,000 clones in the sample, about 86% were seen once. This specimen consisted of peripheral blood, obtained on day 0 of AZD1222 vaccination. The TCR originated in an adult in good health. This chain uses TRBV18 with TRBJ1-1; D is unresolved. Written as DNA, the CDR3 is TGTGCCAGCTCACCGGGTTCTCACATGAACACTGAAGCTTTCTTT. Amino acid sequence: CASSPGSHMNTEAFF. Drawing the rest from reference TRBV18 and TRBJ1-1, the complete variable domain is NAGVMQNPRHLVRRRGQEARLRCSPMKGHSHVYWYRQLPEEGLKFMVYLQKENIIDESGMPKERFSAEFPKEGPSILRIQQVVRGDSAAYFCASSPGSHMNTEAFFGQGTRLTVV.